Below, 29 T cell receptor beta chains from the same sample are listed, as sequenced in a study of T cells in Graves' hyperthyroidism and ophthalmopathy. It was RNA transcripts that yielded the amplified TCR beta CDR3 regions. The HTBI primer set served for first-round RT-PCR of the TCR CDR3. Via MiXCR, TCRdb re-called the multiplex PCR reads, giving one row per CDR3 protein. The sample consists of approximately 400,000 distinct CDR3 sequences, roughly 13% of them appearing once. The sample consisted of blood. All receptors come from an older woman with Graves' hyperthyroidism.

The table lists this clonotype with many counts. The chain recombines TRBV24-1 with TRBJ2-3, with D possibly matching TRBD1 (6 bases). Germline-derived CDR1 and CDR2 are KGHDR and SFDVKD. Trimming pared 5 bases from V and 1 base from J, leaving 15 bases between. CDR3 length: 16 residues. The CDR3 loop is CATSGADSRGTDTQYF. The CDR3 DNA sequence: TGTGCCACCAGTGGCGCGGACAGTCGCGGCACAGATACGCAGTATTTT.

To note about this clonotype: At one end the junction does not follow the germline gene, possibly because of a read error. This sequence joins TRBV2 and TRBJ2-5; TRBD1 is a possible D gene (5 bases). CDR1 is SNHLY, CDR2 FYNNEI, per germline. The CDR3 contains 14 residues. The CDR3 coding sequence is TGTGCCAGCAGTGACAGGGTTCGGAAAGAGGCCCAGTACTTC. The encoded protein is CASSDRVRKEAQYF. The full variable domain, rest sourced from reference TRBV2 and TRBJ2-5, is EPEVTQTPSHQVTQMGQEVILRCVPISNHLYFYWYRQILGQKVEFLVSFYNNEISEKSEIFDDQFSVERPDGSNFTLKIRSTKLEDSAMYFCASSDRVRKEAQYFGPGTRLLVL.

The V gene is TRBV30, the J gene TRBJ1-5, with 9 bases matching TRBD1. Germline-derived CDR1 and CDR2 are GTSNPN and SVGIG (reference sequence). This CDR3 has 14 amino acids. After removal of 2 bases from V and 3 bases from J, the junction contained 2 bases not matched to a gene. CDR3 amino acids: CAWSRDRDNQPQHF. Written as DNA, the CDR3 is TGTGCCTGGAGTCGGGACAGGGACAATCAGCCCCAGCATTTT.

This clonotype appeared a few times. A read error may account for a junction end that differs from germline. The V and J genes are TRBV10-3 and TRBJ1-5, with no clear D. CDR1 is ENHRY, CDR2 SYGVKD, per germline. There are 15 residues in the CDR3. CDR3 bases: TGTGCCATCAGTGACGGACCCAATAGCAATCAGCCCCGGCATTTT. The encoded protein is CAISDGPNSNQPRHF.

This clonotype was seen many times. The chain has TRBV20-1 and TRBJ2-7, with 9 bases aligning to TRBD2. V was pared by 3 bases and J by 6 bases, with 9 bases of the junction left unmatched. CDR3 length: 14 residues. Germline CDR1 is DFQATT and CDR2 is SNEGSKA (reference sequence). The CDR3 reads CSASGLAGDTEQYF. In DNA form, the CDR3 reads TGCAGTGCTAGTGGGTTAGCGGGAGATACCGAGCAGTACTTC.

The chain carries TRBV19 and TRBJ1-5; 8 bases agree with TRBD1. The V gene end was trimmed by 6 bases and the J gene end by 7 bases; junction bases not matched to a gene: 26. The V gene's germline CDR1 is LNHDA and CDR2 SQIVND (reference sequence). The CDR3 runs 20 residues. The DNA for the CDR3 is TGTGCCAGTAGCTTGGGGGGCGGGACAGGACCCCTCTCAAATTCCCAGCCCCAGCATTTT. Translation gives CASSLGGGTGPLSNSQPQHF.

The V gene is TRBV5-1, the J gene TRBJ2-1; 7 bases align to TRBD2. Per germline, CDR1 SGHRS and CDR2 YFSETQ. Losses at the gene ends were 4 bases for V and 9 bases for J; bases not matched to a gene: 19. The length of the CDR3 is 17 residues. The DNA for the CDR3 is TGCGCCAGCAGCCCCATAATACTAGCGTCCCCCTGGGGTGAGCAGTTCTTC. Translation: CASSPIILASPWGEQFF.

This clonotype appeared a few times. The CDR3 here is CASRKSGVNTGELFF. The CDR3 nucleotides are TGTGCCAGCAGGAAAAGCGGGGTGAACACCGGGGAGCTGTTTTTT. This chain connects TRBV12-3 or TRBV12-4 to TRBJ2-2; 7 bases map to TRBD2. The ends lost 6 bases at V and 1 base at J; junction bases unmatched: 5. This CDR3 has 15 residues.

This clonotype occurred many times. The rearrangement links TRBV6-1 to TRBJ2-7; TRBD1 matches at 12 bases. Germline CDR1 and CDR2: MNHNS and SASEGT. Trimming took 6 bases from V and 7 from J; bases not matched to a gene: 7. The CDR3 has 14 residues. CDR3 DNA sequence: TGTGCCAGCAGCCGGGACAGGGGGCTAGGGGAGCAGTACTTC. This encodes CASSRDRGLGEQYF.

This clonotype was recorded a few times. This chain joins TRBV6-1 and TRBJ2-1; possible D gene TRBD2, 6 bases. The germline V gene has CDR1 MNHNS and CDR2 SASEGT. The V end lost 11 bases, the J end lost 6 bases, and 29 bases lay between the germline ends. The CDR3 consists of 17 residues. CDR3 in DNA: TGTGCCGTCTTAGGGCACATCGGCGCCAAGGAGGGCAATGAGCAGTTCTTC. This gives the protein CAVLGHIGAKEGNEQFF.

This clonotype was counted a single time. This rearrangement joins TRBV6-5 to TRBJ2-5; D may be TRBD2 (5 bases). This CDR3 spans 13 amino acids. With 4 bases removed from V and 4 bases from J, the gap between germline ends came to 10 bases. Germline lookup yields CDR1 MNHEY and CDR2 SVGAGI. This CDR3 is CASSSTSRETQYF. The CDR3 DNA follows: TGTGCCAGCAGTTCTACTAGTCGAGAGACCCAGTACTTC.

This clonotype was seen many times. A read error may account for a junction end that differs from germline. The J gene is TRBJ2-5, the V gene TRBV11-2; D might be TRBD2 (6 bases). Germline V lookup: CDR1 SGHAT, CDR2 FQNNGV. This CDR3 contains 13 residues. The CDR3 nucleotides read TGTGCCAGCAGCTTAGAACGGAGTGGCGGGACGAACTTC. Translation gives CASSLERSGGTNF.

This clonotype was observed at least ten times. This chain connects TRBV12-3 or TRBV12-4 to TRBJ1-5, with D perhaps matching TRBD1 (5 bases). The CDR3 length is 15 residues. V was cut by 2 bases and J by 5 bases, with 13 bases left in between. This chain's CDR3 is CASSLSNRRYQPQHF. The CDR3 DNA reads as TGTGCCAGCAGTTTATCTAACAGGCGCTATCAGCCCCAGCATTTT.

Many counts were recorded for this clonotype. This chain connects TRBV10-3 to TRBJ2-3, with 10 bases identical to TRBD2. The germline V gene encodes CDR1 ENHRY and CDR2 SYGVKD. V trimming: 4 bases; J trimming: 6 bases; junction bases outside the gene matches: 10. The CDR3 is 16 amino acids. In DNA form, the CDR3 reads TGTGCCATCAGTGGGATAGCGGGAGGCCTGCGGGATACGCAGTATTTT. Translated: CAISGIAGGLRDTQYF.

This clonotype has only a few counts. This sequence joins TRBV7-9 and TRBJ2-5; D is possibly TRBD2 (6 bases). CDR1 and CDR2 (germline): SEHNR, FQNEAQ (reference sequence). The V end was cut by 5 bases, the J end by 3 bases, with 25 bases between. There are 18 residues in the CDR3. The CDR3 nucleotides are TGTGCCAGCAGCCTTGGGAGGTTTGGCGGGACGGGCAAAGAGACCCAGTACTTC. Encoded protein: CASSLGRFGGTGKETQYF.

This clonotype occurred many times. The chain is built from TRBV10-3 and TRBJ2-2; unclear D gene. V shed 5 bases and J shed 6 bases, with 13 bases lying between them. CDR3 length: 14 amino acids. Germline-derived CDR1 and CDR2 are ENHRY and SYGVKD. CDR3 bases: TGTGCCATCAGTAGAGTCGACCCTGCCGGGGAGCTGTTTTTT. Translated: CAISRVDPAGELFF.

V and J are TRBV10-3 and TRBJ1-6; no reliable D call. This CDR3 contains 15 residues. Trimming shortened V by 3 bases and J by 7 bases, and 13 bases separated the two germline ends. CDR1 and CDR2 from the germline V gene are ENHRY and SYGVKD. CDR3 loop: CAISENTGSNSPLHF. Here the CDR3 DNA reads TGTGCCATCAGTGAAAACACGGGGTCGAATTCACCCCTCCACTTT.

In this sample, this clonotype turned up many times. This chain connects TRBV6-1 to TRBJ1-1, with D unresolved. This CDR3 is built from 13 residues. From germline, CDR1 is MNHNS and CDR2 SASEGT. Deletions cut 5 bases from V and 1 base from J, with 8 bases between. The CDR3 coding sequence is TGTGCCAGCAGTAGACGTAGGAACACTGAAGCTTTCTTT. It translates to CASSRRRNTEAFF.

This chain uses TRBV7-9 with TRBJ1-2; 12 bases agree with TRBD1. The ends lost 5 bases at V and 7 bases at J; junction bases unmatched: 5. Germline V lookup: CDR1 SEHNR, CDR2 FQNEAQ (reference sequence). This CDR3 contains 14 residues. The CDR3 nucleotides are TGTGCCAGCAGCCGGGGACAGGGGGCGCCTGGCTACACCTTC. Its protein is CASSRGQGAPGYTF.

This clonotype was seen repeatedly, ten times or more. The CDR3 reads CASSYRTIQPQHF. CDR3 nucleotides: TGTGCCAGCAGTTACAGGACCATTCAGCCCCAGCATTTT. This chain joins TRBV6-5 and TRBJ1-5; D gene ambiguous. The CDR3 has 13 amino acids. Germline loops: CDR1 MNHEY, CDR2 SVGAGI. Trimming shortened V by 2 bases and J by 6 bases, and 8 bases separated the two germline ends.

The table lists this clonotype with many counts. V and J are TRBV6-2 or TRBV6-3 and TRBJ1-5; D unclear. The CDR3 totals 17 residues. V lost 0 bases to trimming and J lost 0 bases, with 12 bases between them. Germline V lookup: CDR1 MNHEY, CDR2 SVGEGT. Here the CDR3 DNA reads TGTGCCAGCAGTTACTCTCGTGTACCCTTTAGCAATCAGCCCCAGCATTTT. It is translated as CASSYSRVPFSNQPQHF.

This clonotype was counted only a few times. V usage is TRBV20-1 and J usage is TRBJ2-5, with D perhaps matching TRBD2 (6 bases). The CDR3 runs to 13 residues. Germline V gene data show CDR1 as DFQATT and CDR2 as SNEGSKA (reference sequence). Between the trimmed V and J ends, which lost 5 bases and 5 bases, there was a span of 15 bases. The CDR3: CSAFRGGGETQYF. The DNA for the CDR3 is TGCAGTGCTTTTCGTGGAGGAGGGGAGACCCAGTACTTC.

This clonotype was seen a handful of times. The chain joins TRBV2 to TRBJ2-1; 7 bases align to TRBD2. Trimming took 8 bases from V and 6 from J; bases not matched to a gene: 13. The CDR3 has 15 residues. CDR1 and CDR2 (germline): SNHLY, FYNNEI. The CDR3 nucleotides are TGTGCCAGCCTAATCGGTTTAGCGGGTATCAATGAGCAGTTCTTC. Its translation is CASLIGLAGINEQFF.

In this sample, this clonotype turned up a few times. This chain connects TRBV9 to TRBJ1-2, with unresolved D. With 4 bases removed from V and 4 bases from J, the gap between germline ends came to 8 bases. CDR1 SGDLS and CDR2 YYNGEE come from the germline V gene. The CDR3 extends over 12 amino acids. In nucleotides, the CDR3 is TGTGCCAGCAGCCTCGGCTTCTATGGCTACACCTTC. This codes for CASSLGFYGYTF.

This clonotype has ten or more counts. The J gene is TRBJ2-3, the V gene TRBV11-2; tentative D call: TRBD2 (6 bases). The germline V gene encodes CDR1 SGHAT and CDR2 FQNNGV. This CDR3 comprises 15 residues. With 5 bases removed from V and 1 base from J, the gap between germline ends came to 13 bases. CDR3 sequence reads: CASSQWTTRTDTQYF. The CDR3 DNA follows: TGTGCCAGCAGCCAATGGACTACACGCACAGATACGCAGTATTTT.

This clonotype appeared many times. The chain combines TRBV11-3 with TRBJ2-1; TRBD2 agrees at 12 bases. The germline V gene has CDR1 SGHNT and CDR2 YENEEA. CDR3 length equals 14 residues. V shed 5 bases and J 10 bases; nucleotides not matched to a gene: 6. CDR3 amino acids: CASSPRLAGVEQFF. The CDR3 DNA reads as TGTGCCAGCAGCCCCAGACTAGCGGGAGTAGAGCAGTTCTTC. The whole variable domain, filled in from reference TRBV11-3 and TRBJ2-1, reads EAGVVQSPRYKIIEKKQPVAFWCNPISGHNTLYWYLQNLGQGPELLIRYENEEAVDDSQLPKDRFSAERLKGVDSTLKIQPAELGDSAVYLCASSPRLAGVEQFFGPGTRLTVL.

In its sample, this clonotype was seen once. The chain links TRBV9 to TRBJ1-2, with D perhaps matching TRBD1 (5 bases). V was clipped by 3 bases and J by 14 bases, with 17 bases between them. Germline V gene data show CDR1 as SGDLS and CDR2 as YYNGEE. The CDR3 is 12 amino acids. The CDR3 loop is CASSASGTGTTF. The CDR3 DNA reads TGTGCCAGCAGCGCCTCCGGGACTGGAACGACCTTC.

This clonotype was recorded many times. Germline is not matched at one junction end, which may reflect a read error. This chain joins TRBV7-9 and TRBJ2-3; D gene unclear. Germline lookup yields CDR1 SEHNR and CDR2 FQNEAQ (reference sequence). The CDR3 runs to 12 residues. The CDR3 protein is CASAPAAHTQYF. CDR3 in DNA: TGTGCCAGCGCGCCGGCGGCCCATACTCAGTATTTT. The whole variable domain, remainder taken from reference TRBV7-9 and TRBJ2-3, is DTGVSQNPRHKITKRGQNVTFRCDPISEHNRLYWYRQTLGQGPEFLTYFQNEAQLEKSRLLSDRFSAERPKGSFSTLEIQRTEQGDSAMYLCASAPAAHTQYFGPGTRLTVL.

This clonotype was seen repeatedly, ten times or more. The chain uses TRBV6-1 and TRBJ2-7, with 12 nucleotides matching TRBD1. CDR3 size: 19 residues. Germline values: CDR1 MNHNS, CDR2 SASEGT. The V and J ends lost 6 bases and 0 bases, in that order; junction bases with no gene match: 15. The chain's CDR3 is CASRVEGQGANSDSYEQYF. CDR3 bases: TGTGCCAGCAGAGTGGAGGGACAGGGGGCGAACAGCGACTCCTACGAGCAGTACTTC.